The 5 T cell receptor beta chains below were found in one sample sequenced in a study of T-cell memory formation after mild COVID-19. TCRdb re-derived calls from the 5' RACE reads in MiXCR, one entry per CDR3 protein. The sample has about 130,000 distinct CDR3 sequences, about 6.5% seen once; the top ten hold roughly 2%. Sequencing used PBMCs or a T cell subset sorted from them (not recorded which). These receptors were obtained from an adult woman who had mild COVID-19 (a few samples of this study predate the infection). Cell type and time point are not known.

The chain links TRBV2 to TRBJ2-1; no definite D call. The CDR3 runs 15 residues. Looked up from germline, CDR1 is SNHLY and CDR2 is FYNNEI. Trimming cost V 3 bases and J 0 bases, with 9 bases left between them. The CDR3 DNA is TGTGCCAGCAGTGACTACCATAGCTCCTACAATGAGCAGTTCTTC. Amino acids: CASSDYHSSYNEQFF. Full variable domain (outside the CDR3, taken from reference TRBV2 and TRBJ2-1): EPEVTQTPSHQVTQMGQEVILRCVPISNHLYFYWYRQILGQKVEFLVSFYNNEISEKSEIFDDQFSVERPDGSNFTLKIRSTKLEDSAMYFCASSDYHSSYNEQFFGPGTRLTVL.

The table lists this clonotype with a few counts. The chain recombines TRBV5-1 with TRBJ2-3; no definite D call. The CDR3 is 14 amino acids. Trimming removed 1 base at V and 4 bases at J, with 10 bases between. The V gene's germline CDR1 is SGHRS and CDR2 YFSETQ. The DNA of the CDR3 is TGCGCCAGCAGCTTGCAAGTGGGTTCAGATACGCAGTATTTT. Residues: CASSLQVGSDTQYF.

This clonotype turned up a few times. The chain employs TRBV3-1 and TRBJ1-6, with a tentative D call TRBD1 (5 bases). The germline CDR1 and CDR2 sequences are LGHDT and YNNKEL (reference sequence). Trimming removed 1 base at V and 8 bases at J, with 9 bases between. The CDR3 covers 14 residues. The CDR3 DNA follows: TGTGCCAGCAGCCAAGTCCAGGGATATTCACCCCTCCACTTT. Encoded protein: CASSQVQGYSPLHF.

This rearrangement joins TRBV7-9 to TRBJ1-2; 7 positions match TRBD1. There are 15 residues in the CDR3. Germline V lookup: CDR1 SEHNR, CDR2 FQNEAQ (reference sequence). Germline trimming cut 5 bases from V and 3 bases from J; bases unmatched to any gene: 9. The CDR3 sequence is CASSPRRGKDYGYTF. CDR3 DNA sequence: TGTGCCAGCAGCCCCCGCAGGGGGAAGGACTATGGCTACACCTTC.

Concerning this clonotype itself: This may be a read error, as it is one base from a much larger clone. This sequence joins TRBV7-2 and TRBJ2-4, with D possibly being TRBD1 (6 bases). V was pared by 6 bases and J by 3 bases, with 15 bases between. Looked up from germline, CDR1 is SGHTA and CDR2 is FQGNSA. CDR3 length: 15 residues. In DNA form, the CDR3 reads TGTGCCAGCAGTTCCGCCGAGACAGGCAAAAACATTCAGTACTTC. It codes for CASSSAETGKNIQYF.